This TCR beta chain was identified in a study of cytomegalovirus exposure and HLA in healthy donors. Study information: Both the roughly 120 validation repertoires and the roughly 700 first-cohort repertoires used the same platform, as reported by a later analysis.

This table comes from immunoSEQ multiplex PCR, and its TCRdb copy is limited to in-frame clones, with some not included. The sample contains around 250,000 clones, roughly 89% of which appear only once. In the case of this clone: Antigen unknown.

V lost 5 bases and J lost 2, with 13 bases in between. Germline CDR1 is MDHEN and CDR2 is SYDVKM. The CDR3 is 14 amino acids. Study outcomes and limitations: There were approximately 150 TCR beta chains listed as cytomegalovirus-associated. Most TCR sequences were uncommon, yet certain public TCRs appeared in many donors. It was confirmed in vitro that a few of the CMV-associated chains were specific for CMV antigens.

The receptor was derived from a woman aged 18-30 years in good health and CMV-seronegative. The specimen sequenced was PBMCs. The chain couples TRBV28 to TRBJ2-7; tentative D call: TRBD2 (7 bases). The CDR3 bases are TGTGCCAGCAGTGGCGGGGGACAAACCTACGAGCAGTACTTC. Translated, it gives CASSGGGQTYEQYF.